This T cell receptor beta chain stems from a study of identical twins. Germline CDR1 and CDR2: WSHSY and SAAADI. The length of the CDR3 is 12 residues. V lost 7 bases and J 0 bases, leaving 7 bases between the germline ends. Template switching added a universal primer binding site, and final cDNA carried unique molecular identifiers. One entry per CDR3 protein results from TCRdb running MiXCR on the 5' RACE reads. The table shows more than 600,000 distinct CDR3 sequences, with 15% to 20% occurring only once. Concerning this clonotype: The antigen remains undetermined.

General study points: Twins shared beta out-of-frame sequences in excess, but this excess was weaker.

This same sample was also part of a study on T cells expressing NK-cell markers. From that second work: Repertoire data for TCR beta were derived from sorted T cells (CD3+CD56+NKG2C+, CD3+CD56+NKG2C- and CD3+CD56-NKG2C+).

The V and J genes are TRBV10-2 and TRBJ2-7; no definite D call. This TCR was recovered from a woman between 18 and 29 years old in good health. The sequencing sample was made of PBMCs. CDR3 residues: CASTARSYEQYF. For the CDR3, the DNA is TGCGCCAGCACCGCGCGCTCCTACGAGCAGTACTTC.